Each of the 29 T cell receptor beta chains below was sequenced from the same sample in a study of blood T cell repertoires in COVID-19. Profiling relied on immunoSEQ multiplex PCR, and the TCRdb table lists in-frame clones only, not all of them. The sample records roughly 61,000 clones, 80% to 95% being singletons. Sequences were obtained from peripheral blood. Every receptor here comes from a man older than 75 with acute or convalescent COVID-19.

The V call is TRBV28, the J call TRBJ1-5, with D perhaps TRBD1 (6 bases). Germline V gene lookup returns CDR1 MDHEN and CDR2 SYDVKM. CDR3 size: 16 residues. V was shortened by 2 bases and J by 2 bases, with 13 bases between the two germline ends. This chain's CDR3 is CASSLVRAGGNQPQHF. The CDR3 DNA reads TGTGCCAGCAGTTTAGTAAGAGCAGGGGGCAATCAGCCCCAGCATTTT.

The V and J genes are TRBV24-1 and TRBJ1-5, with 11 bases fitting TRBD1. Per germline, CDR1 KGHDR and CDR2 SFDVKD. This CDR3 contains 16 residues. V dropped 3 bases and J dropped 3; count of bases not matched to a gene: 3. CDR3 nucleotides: TGTGCCACCAGTGATCCGGGACAGGGGGTCAATCAGCCCCAGCATTTT. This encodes CATSDPGQGVNQPQHF.

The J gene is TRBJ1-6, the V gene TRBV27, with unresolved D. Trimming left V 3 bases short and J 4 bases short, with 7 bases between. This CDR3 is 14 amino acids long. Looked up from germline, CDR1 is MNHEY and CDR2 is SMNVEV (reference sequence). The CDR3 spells CASSLEPYNSPLHF. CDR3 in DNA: TGTGCCAGCAGTTTGGAGCCATATAATTCACCCCTCCACTTT.

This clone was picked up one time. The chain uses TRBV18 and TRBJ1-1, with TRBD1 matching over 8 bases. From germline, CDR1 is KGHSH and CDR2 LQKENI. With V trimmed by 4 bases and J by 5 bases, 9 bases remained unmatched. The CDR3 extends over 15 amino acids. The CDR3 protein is CASSLPNRGDTEAFF. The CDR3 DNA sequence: TGTGCCAGCTCACTGCCGAACAGGGGGGATACTGAAGCTTTCTTT.

This CDR3 reads CASRTGGESTGELFF. In DNA, the CDR3 is TGTGCCAGCAGGACAGGGGGCGAGAGCACCGGGGAGCTGTTTTTT. This chain uses TRBV28 with TRBJ2-2, with 10 positions matching TRBD1. After removal of 6 bases from V and 4 bases from J, the junction contained 5 bases not matched to a gene. CDR1 is MDHEN and CDR2 is SYDVKM in the germline V gene. This CDR3 has 15 residues.

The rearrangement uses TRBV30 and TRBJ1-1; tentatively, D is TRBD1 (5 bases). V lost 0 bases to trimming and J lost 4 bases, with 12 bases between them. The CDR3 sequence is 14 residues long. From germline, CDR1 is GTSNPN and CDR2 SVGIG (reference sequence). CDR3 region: CAWSVGGTPTEAFF. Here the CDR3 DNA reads TGTGCCTGGAGTGTCGGGGGGACTCCCACTGAAGCTTTCTTT.

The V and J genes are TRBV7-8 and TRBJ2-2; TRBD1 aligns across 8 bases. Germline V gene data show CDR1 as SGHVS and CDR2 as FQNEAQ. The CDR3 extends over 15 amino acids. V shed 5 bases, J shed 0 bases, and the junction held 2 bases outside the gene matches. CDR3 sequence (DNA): TGTGCCAGCAGCACGGACAGGGCGAACACCGGGGAGCTGTTTTTT. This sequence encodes CASSTDRANTGELFF.

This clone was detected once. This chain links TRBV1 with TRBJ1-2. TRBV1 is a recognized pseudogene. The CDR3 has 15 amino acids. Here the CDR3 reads CTSSQGGAGNYGYTF. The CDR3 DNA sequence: TGCACCAGCAGCCAGGGGGGAGCGGGTAACTATGGCTACACCTTC.

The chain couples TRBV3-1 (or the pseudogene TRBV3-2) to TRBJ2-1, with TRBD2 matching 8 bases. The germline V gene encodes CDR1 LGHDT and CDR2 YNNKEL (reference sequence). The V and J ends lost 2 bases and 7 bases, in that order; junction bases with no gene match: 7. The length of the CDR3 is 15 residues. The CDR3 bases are TGTGCCAGCAGCCAATCGGTACTAGCGGCGAATGAGCAGTTCTTC. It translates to CASSQSVLAANEQFF.

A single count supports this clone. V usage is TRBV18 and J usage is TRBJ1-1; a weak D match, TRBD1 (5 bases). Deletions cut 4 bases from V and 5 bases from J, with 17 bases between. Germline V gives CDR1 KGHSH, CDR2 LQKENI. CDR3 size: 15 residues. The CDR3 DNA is TGTGCCAGCTCACTTGTGGGTGTGGGGGGAACTGAAGCTTTCTTT. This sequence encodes CASSLVGVGGTEAFF.

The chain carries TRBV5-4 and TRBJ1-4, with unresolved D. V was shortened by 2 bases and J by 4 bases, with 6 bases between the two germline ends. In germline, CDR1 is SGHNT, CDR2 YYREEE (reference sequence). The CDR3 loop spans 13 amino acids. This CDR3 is CASSFPGNEKLFF. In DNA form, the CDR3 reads TGTGCCAGCAGCTTTCCGGGTAATGAAAAACTGTTTTTT. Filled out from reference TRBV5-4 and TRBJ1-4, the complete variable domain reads ETGVTQSPTHLIKTRGQQVTLRCSSQSGHNTVSWYQQALGQGPQFIFQYYREEENGRGNFPPRFSGLQFPNYSSELNVNALELDDSALYLCASSFPGNEKLFFGSGTQLSVL.

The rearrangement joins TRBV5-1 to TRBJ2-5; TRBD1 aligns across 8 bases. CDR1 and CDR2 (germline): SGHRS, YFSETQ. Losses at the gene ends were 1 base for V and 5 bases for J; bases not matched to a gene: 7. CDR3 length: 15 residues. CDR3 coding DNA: TGCGCCAGCAGCTTGAACGGCAGGGGGCTGGAGACCCAGTACTTC. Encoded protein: CASSLNGRGLETQYF.

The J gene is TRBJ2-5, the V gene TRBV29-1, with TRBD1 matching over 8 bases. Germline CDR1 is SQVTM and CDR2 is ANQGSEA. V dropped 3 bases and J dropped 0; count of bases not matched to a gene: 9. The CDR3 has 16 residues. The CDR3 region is CSVEGTGGSNQETQYF. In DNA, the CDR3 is TGCAGCGTTGAGGGGACAGGAGGGTCGAACCAAGAGACCCAGTACTTC.

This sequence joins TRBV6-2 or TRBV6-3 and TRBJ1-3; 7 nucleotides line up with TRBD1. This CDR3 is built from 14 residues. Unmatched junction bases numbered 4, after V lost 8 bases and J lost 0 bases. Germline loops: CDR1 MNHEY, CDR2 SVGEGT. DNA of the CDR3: TGTGCCAGCTGCCCAGGGGGCTCTGGAAACACCATATATTTT. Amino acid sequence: CASCPGGSGNTIYF.

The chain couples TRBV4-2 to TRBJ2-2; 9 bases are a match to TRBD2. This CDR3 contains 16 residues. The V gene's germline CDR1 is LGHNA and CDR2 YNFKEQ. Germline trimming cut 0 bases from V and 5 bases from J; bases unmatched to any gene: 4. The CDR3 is CASSQDPAGGTGELFF. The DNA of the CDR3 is TGTGCCAGCAGCCAAGACCCAGCGGGGGGTACCGGGGAGCTGTTTTTT.

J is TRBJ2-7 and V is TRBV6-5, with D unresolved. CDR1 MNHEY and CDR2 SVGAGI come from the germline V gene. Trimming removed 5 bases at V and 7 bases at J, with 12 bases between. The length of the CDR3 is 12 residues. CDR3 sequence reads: CASSNLLREQYF. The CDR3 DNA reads TGTGCCAGCAGTAACTTACTACGGGAGCAGTACTTC.

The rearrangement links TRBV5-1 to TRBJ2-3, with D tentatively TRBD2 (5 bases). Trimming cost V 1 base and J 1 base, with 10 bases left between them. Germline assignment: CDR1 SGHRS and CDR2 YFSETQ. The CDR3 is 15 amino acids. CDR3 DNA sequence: TGCGCCAGCAGCTTGTCGGCGGGCGGCACAGATACGCAGTATTTT. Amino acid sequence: CASSLSAGGTDTQYF.

CDR3: CASSPPSGGLTDTQYF. CDR3 coding DNA: TGTGCCAGCTCACCACCTAGCGGGGGTCTCACAGATACGCAGTATTTT. The chain combines TRBV18 with TRBJ2-3; 9 nucleotides agree with TRBD2. Germline V gives CDR1 KGHSH, CDR2 LQKENI. J lost 2 bases, V lost 0 bases, and 3 bases had no gene match. There are 16 residues in the CDR3.

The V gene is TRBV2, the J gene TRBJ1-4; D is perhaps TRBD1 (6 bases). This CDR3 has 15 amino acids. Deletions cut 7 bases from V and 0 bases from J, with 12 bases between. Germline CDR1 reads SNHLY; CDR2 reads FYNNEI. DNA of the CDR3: TGTGCCAGCAAAGGGGACACCACAACTAATGAAAAACTGTTTTTT. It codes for CASKGDTTTNEKLFF.

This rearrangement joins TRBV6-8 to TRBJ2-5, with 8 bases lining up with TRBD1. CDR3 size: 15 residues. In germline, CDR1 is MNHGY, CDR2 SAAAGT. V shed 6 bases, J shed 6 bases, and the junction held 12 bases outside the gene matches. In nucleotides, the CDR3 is TGTGCCAGCAGCTCGACAGGGGACGCGGCTAAGACCCAGTACTTC. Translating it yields CASSSTGDAAKTQYF.

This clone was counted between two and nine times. CDR3 in amino acids: CASRNAGGREQYF. CDR3 DNA sequence: TGTGCCAGCAGGAACGCAGGAGGTAGGGAGCAGTACTTC. J is TRBJ2-7 and V is TRBV7-9; TRBD2 might be the D (5 bases). The CDR3 spans 13 residues. V was pared by 6 bases and J by 7 bases, with 16 bases between. CDR1 and CDR2 from the germline V gene are SEHNR and FQNEAQ (reference sequence).

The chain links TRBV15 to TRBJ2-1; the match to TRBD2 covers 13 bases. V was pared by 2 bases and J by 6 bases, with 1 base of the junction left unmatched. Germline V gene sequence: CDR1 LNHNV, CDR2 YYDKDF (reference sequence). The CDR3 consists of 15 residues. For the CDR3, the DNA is TGTGCCACCAGCAGACGACTAGCGGGGGGCAATGAGCAGTTCTTC. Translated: CATSRRLAGGNEQFF.

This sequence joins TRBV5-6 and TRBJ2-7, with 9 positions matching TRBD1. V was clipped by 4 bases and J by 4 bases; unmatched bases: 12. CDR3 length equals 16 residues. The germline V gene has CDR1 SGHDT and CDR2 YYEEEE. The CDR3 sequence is CASSRLTGTGRYEQYF. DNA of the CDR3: TGTGCCAGCAGCCGCTTGACCGGGACAGGGCGGTACGAGCAGTACTTC.

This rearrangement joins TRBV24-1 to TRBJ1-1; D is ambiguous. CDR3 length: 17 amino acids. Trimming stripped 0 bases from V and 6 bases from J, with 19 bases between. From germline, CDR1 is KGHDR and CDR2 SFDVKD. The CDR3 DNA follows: TGTGCCACCAGTGATTTGCTGTTAGAGAAGAGGAGCCCTGAAGCTTTCTTT. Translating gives CATSDLLLEKRSPEAFF.

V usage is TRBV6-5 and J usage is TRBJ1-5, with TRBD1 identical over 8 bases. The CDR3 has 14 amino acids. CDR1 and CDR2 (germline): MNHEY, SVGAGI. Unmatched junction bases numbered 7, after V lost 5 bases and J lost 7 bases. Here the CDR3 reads CASSPQGAGQPQHF. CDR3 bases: TGTGCCAGCAGTCCCCAGGGGGCCGGCCAGCCCCAGCATTTT.

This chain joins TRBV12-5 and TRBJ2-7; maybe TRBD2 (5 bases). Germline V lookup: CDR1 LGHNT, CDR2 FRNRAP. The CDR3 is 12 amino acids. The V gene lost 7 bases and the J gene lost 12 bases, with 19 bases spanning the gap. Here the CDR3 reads CASAKTPGSLYF. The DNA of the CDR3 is TGTGCTAGTGCAAAGACCCCGGGGTCCCTGTACTTC.

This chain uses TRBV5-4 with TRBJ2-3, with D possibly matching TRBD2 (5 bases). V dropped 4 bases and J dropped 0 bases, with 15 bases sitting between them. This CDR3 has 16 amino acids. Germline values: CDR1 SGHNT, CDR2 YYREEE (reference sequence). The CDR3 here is CASSEFGGSSTDTQYF. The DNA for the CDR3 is TGTGCCAGCAGCGAATTCGGAGGATCTAGCACAGATACGCAGTATTTT. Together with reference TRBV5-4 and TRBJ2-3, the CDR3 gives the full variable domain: ETGVTQSPTHLIKTRGQQVTLRCSSQSGHNTVSWYQQALGQGPQFIFQYYREEENGRGNFPPRFSGLQFPNYSSELNVNALELDDSALYLCASSEFGGSSTDTQYFGPGTRLTVL.

The CDR3 region has the DNA TGTGCCAGCAGCCCGGGGACACCGGGGAGTCAGCCCCAGCATTTT. Protein product: CASSPGTPGSQPQHF. The chain combines TRBV7-2 with TRBJ1-5, with a tentative D call TRBD1 (6 bases). V was cut by 5 bases and J by 6 bases, with 17 bases left in between. Germline values: CDR1 SGHTA, CDR2 FQGNSA. The CDR3 extends over 15 amino acids.

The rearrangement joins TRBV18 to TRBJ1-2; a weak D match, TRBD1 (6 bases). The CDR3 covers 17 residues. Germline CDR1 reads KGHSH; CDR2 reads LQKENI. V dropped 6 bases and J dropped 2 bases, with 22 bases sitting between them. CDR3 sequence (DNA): TGTGCCAGCTCCCTCGGTCCTACAGGGCTCGGAAACTATGGCTACACCTTC. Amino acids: CASSLGPTGLGNYGYTF.